This T cell receptor beta chain is drawn from a study of regulatory T cells in long-lasting Graves disease. HTBI primers from iRepertoire and Arm-PCR of CDR3 regions yielded the TCR beta libraries. TCRdb independently ran MiXCR on the multiplex PCR reads; one entry per CDR3 protein. The data hold under 400,000 distinct CDR3 sequences, with over 15% observed a single time. This clonotype was seen at least ten times. Specified time point: newly diagnosed GD, antithyroid drugs for less than 3 months. PBMCs provided the RNA from which the TCR library was made. Trimming removed 6 bases at V and 1 base at J, with 17 bases between. The V gene's germline CDR1 is SEHNR and CDR2 FQNEAQ (reference sequence). The CDR3 sequence is 16 residues long. This sample was also put to use in a study of T cells in Graves' hyperthyroidism and ophthalmopathy. Per that study: Patients with uncontrolled infections, other autoimmune diseases, pregnancy or lactation were excluded.

The source material was peripheral blood mononuclear cells (PBMCs), sampled at new diagnosis, from a patient treated with antithyroid drugs. The sequence was collected from a man aged 40-55 years with Graves disease. The chain has TRBV7-9 and TRBJ2-3, with a possible D match to TRBD1 (5 bases). CDR3 nucleotide sequence: TGTGCCAGCAGAACATTGGATACAGGAGGCACAGATACGCAGTATTTT. Protein: CASRTLDTGGTDTQYF.